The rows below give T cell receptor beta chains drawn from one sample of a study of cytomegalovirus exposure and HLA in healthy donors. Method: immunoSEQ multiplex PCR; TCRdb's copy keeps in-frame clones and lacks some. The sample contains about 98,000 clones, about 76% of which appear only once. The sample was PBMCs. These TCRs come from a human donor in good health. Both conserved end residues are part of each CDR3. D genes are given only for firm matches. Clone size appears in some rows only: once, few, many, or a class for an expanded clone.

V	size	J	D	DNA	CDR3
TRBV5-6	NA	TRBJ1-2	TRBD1	TGTGCCAGCAGCCTTTACAGGGGGCTGAACTATGGCTACACCTTC	CASSLYRGLNYGYTF
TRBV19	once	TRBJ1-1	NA	TGTGCCAGTAGTTCCCGGGAATGGGGCACTGAAGCTTTCTTT	CASSSREWGTEAFF
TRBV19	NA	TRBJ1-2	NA	TGTGCCAGTGGCCCGCCCGGTGGCGGGACTAACTATGGCTACACCTTC	CASGPPGGGTNYGYTF
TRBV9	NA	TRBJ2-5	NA	TGTGCCAGCAGCCCCCGGGGTGGCGGGGAGACCCAGTACTTC	CASSPRGGGETQYF
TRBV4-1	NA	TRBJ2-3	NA	TGCGCCAGCAGCCCCGAGGGGCAGGGGCTCGATGGTACGCAGTATTTT	CASSPEGQGLDGTQYF
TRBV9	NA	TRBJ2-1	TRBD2	TGTGCCAGCAGCGTGGGACTAGCGGGAGGAAGGGCGGGCAATGAGCAGTTCTTC	CASSVGLAGGRAGNEQFF
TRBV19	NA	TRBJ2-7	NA	TGTGCCAGTAGTATTACGGCCAGATCGGGGCAGTACTTC	CASSITARSGQYF
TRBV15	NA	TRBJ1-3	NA	TGTGCCACCAGCAGAGATCCGGGCGGGAACACCATATATTTT	CATSRDPGGNTIYF
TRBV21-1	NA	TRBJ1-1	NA	TGTGCCAGCAGCCCACAGGGAAGGGCTGAAGCTTTCTTT	CASSPQGRAEAFF
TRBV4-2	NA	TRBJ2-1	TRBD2	TGTGCCAGCAGCCAAGATCAGCGGGGGGGAAACAATGAGCAGTTCTTC	CASSQDQRGGNNEQFF
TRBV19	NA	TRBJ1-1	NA	TGTGCCAGTAGTGAACAGGCCATGAACACTGAAGCTTTCTTT	CASSEQAMNTEAFF
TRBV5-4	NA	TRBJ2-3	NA	TGTGCCAGCAGCTTGGCTAGGAGGGATAGCACAGATACGCAGTATTTT	CASSLARRDSTDTQYF
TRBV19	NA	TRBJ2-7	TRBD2	TGTGCCAGTAGCCCCTCGTGGACTAGCGGGAGGAGATGGTCCGAGCAGTACTTC	CASSPSWTSGRRWSEQYF
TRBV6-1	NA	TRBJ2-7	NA	TGTGCCAGCAGTGAAGCCATGGGGCCCCTCTACGAGCAGTACTTC	CASSEAMGPLYEQYF
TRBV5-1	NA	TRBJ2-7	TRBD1	TGCGCCAGCAGCGCCGGCAGGGGGCCCCCCTACGAGCAGTACTTC	CASSAGRGPPYEQYF
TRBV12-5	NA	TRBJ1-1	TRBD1	TGTGCTAGTGGGCTATCGGGTAAGGACAGGGTCGACACTGAAGCTTTCTTT	CASGLSGKDRVDTEAFF
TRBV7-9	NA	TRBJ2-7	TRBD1	TGTGCCAGCTTCGGACAGGGTGGCAACGAGCAGTACTTC	CASFGQGGNEQYF
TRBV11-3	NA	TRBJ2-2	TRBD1	TGTGCCAGCAGCTCGGGACAGTTCAACACCGGGGAGCTGTTTTTT	CASSSGQFNTGELFF
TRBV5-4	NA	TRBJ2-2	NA	TGTGCCAGCAGCTTCAGGGAAATTCGGGACACCGGGGAGCTGTTTTTT	CASSFREIRDTGELFF
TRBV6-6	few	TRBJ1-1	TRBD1	TGTGCCAGCAGCCCTGGGACAGGGAACACTGAAGCTTTCTTT	CASSPGTGNTEAFF
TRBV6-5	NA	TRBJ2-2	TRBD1	TGTGCCAGCAGTTACTCGAGACAGGGATACGGGGAGCTGTTTTTT	CASSYSRQGYGELFF
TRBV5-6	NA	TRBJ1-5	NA	TGTGCCAACAGTAGTTACAGCCCCAATCAGCCCCAGCATTTT	CANSSYSPNQPQHF
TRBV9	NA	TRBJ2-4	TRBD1	TGTGCCAGCAGCGTGGGGACCGGGACAGGGGATTCATGGGCCAAAAACATTCAGTACTTC	CASSVGTGTGDSWAKNIQYF
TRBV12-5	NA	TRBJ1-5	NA	TGTGCTAGTGGTTTGAATACAGGCATCAATCAGCCCCAGCATTTT	CASGLNTGINQPQHF